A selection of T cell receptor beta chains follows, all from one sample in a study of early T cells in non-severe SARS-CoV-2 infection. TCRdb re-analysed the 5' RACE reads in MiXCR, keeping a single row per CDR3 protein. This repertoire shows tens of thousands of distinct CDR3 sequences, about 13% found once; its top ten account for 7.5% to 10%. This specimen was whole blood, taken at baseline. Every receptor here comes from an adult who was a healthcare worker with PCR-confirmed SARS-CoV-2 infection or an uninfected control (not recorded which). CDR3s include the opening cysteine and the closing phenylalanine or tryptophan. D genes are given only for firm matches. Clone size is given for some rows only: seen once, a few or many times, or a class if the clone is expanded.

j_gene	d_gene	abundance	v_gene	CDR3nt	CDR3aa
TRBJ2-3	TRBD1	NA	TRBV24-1	TGTGCCACCAGTGATTTTGGCAGGGGGCGGACAGATACGCAGTATTTT	CATSDFGRGRTDTQYF
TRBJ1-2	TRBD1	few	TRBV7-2	TGTGTCAGCAGCTTAGACAGGGGGCGTAACTATGGCTACACCTTC	CVSSLDRGRNYGYTF
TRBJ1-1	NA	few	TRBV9	TGTGCCAGCAGCGTAGTGGCGGGCGCTGGTGAAGTTTTCTTT	CASSVVAGAGEVFF
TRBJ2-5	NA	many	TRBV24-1	TGTGCCACCAGTGAGGGAGGCCGCCGGGAGACCCAGTACTTC	CATSEGGRRETQYF
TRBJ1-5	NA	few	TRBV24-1	TGTGCCACCAGTGATCCCAATCAGCCCCAGCATTTT	CATSDPNQPQHF
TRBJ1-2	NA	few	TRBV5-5	TGTGCCAGCAGCTTGGGCGCTACGGGACAAGTATATGGCTACACCTTC	CASSLGATGQVYGYTF
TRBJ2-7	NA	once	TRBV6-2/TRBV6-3	TGTGACAGCAGTCGTGACTACTTCGAGCAGTACTTC	CDSSRDYFEQYF
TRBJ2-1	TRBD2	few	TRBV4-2	TGTGCCAGCAGCCAAGGTAGTCTAGCGGGGCACAATGAGCAGTTCTTC	CASSQGSLAGHNEQFF
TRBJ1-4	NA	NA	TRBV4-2	TGTGCCAGCAACGAATCTGGACCTCAAAAACTGTTTTTT	CASNESGPQKLFF
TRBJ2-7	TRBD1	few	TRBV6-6	TGTGCCAGCAGCACAGGACAGGGTCCCTACGAGCAGTACTTC	CASSTGQGPYEQYF
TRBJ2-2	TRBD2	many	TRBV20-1	TGCAGTGCTCGGGGACTAGCGGGAGTTGGGGAGCTGTTTTTT	CSARGLAGVGELFF
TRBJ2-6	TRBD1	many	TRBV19	TGTGCCAGTACCCCGACAGGGTTCTCTGGGGCCAACGTCCTGACTTTC	CASTPTGFSGANVLTF
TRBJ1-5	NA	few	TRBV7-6	TGTGCCAGCAGCTCGGCAAGGAATCAGCCCCAGCATTTT	CASSSARNQPQHF
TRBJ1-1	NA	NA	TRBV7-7	TGTGCTAGCAGCGCGGCCGGACTAAGGTCTGAAGCTTTCTTT	CASSAAGLRSEAFF
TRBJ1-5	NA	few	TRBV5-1	TGCGCCAGCAGCCCGGACGGTGGGGGTAATCAGCCCCAGCATTTT	CASSPDGGGNQPQHF